This TCR beta chain emerged from a study of blood T cells in healthy people across ages. CDR3 size: 13 residues. V dropped 5 bases and J dropped 5 bases, with 10 bases sitting between them. CDR1 and CDR2 from the germline V gene are SGHTA and FQGTGA. It was with a sample-barcoded 5' primer and a J-beta primer mix that a second PCR of roughly 7 to 12 cycles was run. Via MiXCR, TCRdb re-called the 5' RACE reads, giving one row per CDR3 protein. The table shows roughly 1,800,000 distinct CDR3 sequences, with roughly 50% occurring only once. This sequence joins TRBV7-3 and TRBJ2-1; no definite D call. This clonotype was obtained from a woman aged 40-49 years in good health. The source material was blood. The CDR3 here is CASSPAHNNEQFF. The CDR3 nucleotides read TGTGCCAGCAGCCCCGCACATAACAATGAGCAGTTCTTC.